This T cell receptor (beta chain) originates from a study of cytomegalovirus exposure and HLA in healthy donors. Study overall: An early data release held tens of millions of unique TCRs from HLA-typed donors. Study outcomes and limitations: Using a false discovery rate of 0.05, a later analysis showed that 16,951 TCR beta sequences were associated with HLA alleles. According to an earlier analysis, most TCR beta V segments yielded productive rearrangements about 90% or about 30% of the time. When analyzed later, a missense DCLRE1C variant was found to be linked to TCR beta V- and J-gene trimming.

Of note for this clone: Its antigen is currently unknown.

Germline CDR1 KGHSH, CDR2 LQKENI. V gave up 2 bases and J gave up 1 base, with 11 bases separating them. The CDR3 spans 15 residues. The PCR contained 60 Vbeta and 13 Jbeta primers. The data were produced by immunoSEQ multiplex PCR, yet TCRdb's version contains in-frame clones alone and is incomplete. The sample carries over 150,000 clones, more than 75% recorded once. This clonotype was obtained from a girl aged 2-9 years in good health and CMV-seropositive. Sequencing input: PBMCs. The chain uses TRBV18 and TRBJ1-1; weak D call: TRBD1 (5 bases). The CDR3 region is CASSPLDRENTEAFF. The CDR3 coding sequence is TGTGCCAGCTCACCATTAGACAGAGAGAACACTGAAGCTTTCTTT.